This T cell receptor (beta chain) was profiled in a study of blood T cell repertoires in COVID-19 (TCRdb year 2020). For the study in its entirety: The collaborator samples originated in the United States, Italy and Spain and spanned the acute and convalescent phases of COVID-19. HLA class I and class II types, where available, came from metadata supplied by the sample provider rather than from assay-based typing. Deeply sampled blood TCRbeta repertoires from subjects exposed to, actively infected with, or recovered from COVID-19 were included in the dataset. Sample metadata almost always included a de-identified subject ID, COVID-19 status, age in years and sex. The samples were drawn from the first 160 participants of the ongoing ImmuneRACE study and from over a thousand subjects provided by 6 global collaborators. The material from the prospective study consisted of cDNA or gDNA derived from T cells, B-cell-depleted T cells, or PBMCs. The repertoires were released in a freely available public database intended as a resource for research on the immune response to SARS-CoV-2. The investigation overall reported the following: The quantity of clinical and demographic metadata differed by source and by participant and was supplied without curation.

TCRbeta CDR3 regions were amplified from genomic DNA by means of the immunoSEQ Assay, a bias-controlled multiplex PCR. On the authors' methods: Nucleated cell counts per sample were estimated from amplification of reference gene primers within the assay. Sequence reads were collapsed and filtered to measure the absolute abundance of every unique TCRbeta CDR3 rearrangement. For each sample, productive Simpson clonality was calculated by taking the square root of Simpson's diversity index across productive rearrangements. The table comes from immuneACCESS by way of TCRdb, which keeps in-frame sequences with V and J called. Part of the clones is missing from these tables; in studies checked, under half for an unresolved V gene and the rest for unknown reasons. From that table come the V and J calls and clone size; the DNA was used to work out D and trimming. This sample has about 100,000 clones in its table, and roughly 92% of those were observed once. The ten most abundant clones make up 2.1% of the sample.

Collaborating institutions collected whole blood in K2EDTA tubes following their own protocols. For TCRbeta analysis, collaborator samples were shipped as frozen whole blood, as isolated PBMCs, or as DNA extracted from either sample type. Spanning cysteine to phenylalanine, the CDR3 consists of 24 amino acids. The CDR3 DNA has 72 bases and is translated from base 1. The V end gives up 0 bases and the J end 4 bases, leaving 29 bases in the junction not matched to a gene. Details on this clone: Its antigen remains undetermined. The input lacks base qualities; no much larger clone sits a single base away.

Specimen: peripheral blood. The chain employs TRBV23-1 and TRBJ2-3, and TRBD1 aligns with 9 junction nucleotides. TRBV23-1 is known as an ORF, though its function is uncertain. The receptor's source is a man aged 50 or older with active COVID-19. The DNA reads TGCGCCAGCAGTCAATCTACCGGATTGGGGATTCGCTATCCGGGACAGGGAGCTGCAGATACGCAGTATTTT. Its product reads: CASSQSTGLGIRYPGQGAADTQYF.